Below are 26 T cell receptor beta chains sequenced from a single sample in a study of blood T cells in healthy people across ages. The second PCR ran about 6 to 11 cycles with a sample-barcoded 5' primer and J-beta primers. TCRdb re-analysed the 5' RACE reads in MiXCR, keeping a single row per CDR3 protein. Found here are 600,000 to 1,000,000 distinct CDR3 sequences, just under 25% of them singletons; the top ten hold around 3.6%. The same specimen was also included in a second study, on T cells of mothers and their children.

The sequencing sample was made of blood. The receptors originated from a boy aged 10-17 years in good health.

This clonotype was seen more than once but under ten times. This chain connects TRBV29-1 to TRBJ2-6; a weak D match, TRBD2 (5 bases). Germline CDR1 reads SQVTM; CDR2 reads ANQGSEA. This CDR3 is built from 13 residues. This CDR3 is CNLSRAGANVLTF. CDR3 DNA: TGCAACCTGTCGCGGGCTGGGGCCAACGTCCTGACTTTC.

This clonotype appeared a few times. V and J are TRBV5-5 and TRBJ2-5; TRBD1 agrees at 7 bases. The CDR3 has 15 amino acids. In germline, CDR1 is SGHKS, CDR2 YYEKEE (reference sequence). The V gene end was trimmed by 1 base and the J gene end by 4 bases; junction bases not matched to a gene: 7. CDR3 in amino acids: CASSLIGQERETQYF. CDR3 DNA sequence: TGTGCCAGCAGCTTGATCGGACAGGAGAGAGAGACCCAGTACTTC.

This clonotype was picked up a small number of times. The gene calls are TRBV7-2 and TRBJ2-3, with TRBD2 matching 10 bases. Germline values: CDR1 SGHTA, CDR2 FQGNSA. The CDR3 length is 15 residues. Germline trimming cut 5 bases from V and 2 bases from J; bases unmatched to any gene: 4. The CDR3: CASSPLAGFTDTQYF. The CDR3 DNA sequence: TGTGCCAGCAGCCCACTAGCGGGATTCACAGATACGCAGTATTTT.

The rearrangement joins TRBV6-2 or TRBV6-3 to TRBJ1-5; D possibly corresponds to TRBD1 (5 bases). CDR1 is MNHEY and CDR2 is SVGEGT in the germline V gene. This CDR3 comprises 14 residues. With 4 bases removed from V and 8 bases from J, the gap between germline ends came to 15 bases. The DNA of the CDR3 is TGTGCCAGCAGTTTCGAGGGGAGCGGCAAGCCCCAGCATTTT. Amino acids: CASSFEGSGKPQHF.

In its sample, this clonotype was seen a few times. The J gene is TRBJ2-7, the V gene TRBV28; possibly TRBD1 for D (5 bases). Germline V gives CDR1 MDHEN, CDR2 SYDVKM. This CDR3 is 14 amino acids long. V lost 5 bases, J lost 3 bases, and 14 bases lay in between. The DNA for the CDR3 is TGTGCCAGCAGTCAAACAGGACCAGTCTACGAGCAGTACTTC. The encoded protein is CASSQTGPVYEQYF.

The V and J genes are TRBV7-3 and TRBJ2-3; 11 nucleotides align to TRBD2. The CDR3 runs 15 residues. Trimming removed 5 bases from V and 3 bases from J; junction bases left unmatched: 4. Germline CDR1 SGHTA, CDR2 FQGTGA. This chain's CDR3 is CASSTRTSGTDTQYF. Here the CDR3 DNA reads TGTGCCAGCAGCACCCGGACTAGCGGGACAGATACGCAGTATTTT.

The chain carries TRBV11-1 and TRBJ2-7; D remains unclear. Trimming left V 1 base short and J 2 bases short, with 12 bases between. The CDR3 runs 15 residues. Germline assignment: CDR1 SGHAT and CDR2 FQDESV (reference sequence). CDR3 loop: CASSLEDGAPYEQYF. For the CDR3, the DNA is TGTGCCAGCAGCTTAGAAGACGGCGCACCCTACGAGCAGTACTTC.

This clonotype was recorded a few times. J is TRBJ1-6 and V is TRBV28, with D hard to call. V lost 2 bases, J lost 8 bases, and 7 bases lay in between. Germline CDR1 reads MDHEN; CDR2 reads SYDVKM. The CDR3 has 13 residues. The CDR3 region has the DNA TGTGCCAGCAGTTTAGGGAAATATTCACCCCTCCACTTT. As protein: CASSLGKYSPLHF. Full variable domain (remainder filled in from reference TRBV28 and TRBJ1-6): DVKVTQSSRYLVKRTGEKVFLECVQDMDHENMFWYRQDPGLGLRLIYFSYDVKMKEKGDIPEGYSVSREKKERFSLILESASTNQTSMYLCASSLGKYSPLHFGNGTRLTVT.

The rearrangement uses TRBV15 and TRBJ2-3, with 7 bases that match TRBD1. With 3 bases clipped from V and 3 bases from J, the junction kept 9 bases outside the gene matches. The germline gives CDR1 LNHNV, CDR2 YYDKDF (reference sequence). This CDR3 has 16 residues. The chain's CDR3 is CATSSGTGEFTDTQYF. The CDR3 DNA reads as TGTGCCACCAGCAGTGGCACAGGGGAATTTACAGATACGCAGTATTTT.

This clonotype is a singleton in its sample. The rearrangement links TRBV2 to TRBJ2-7; the match to TRBD2 covers 10 bases. CDR3 length equals 15 residues. The junction had 7 bases not matched to a gene; V was cut back by 2 bases and J by 6 bases. In germline, CDR1 is SNHLY, CDR2 FYNNEI. CDR3 protein: CASSESASGSGEQYF. DNA for the CDR3: TGTGCCAGCAGTGAATCGGCTAGCGGGAGTGGCGAGCAGTACTTC.

The V call is TRBV2, the J call TRBJ2-4; TRBD2 matches at 12 bases. V shed 7 bases and J 3 bases; nucleotides not matched to a gene: 10. CDR3 length: 17 residues. The V gene's germline CDR1 is SNHLY and CDR2 FYNNEI. Here the CDR3 DNA reads TGTGCCAGCAAGGTCCTAGCGGGGGGGCTCGGCAAAAACATTCAGTACTTC. Protein sequence: CASKVLAGGLGKNIQYF.

The V call is TRBV12-3 or TRBV12-4, the J call TRBJ1-3; 9 bases fit TRBD1. Trimming removed 6 bases from V and 0 bases from J; junction bases left unmatched: 15. The CDR3 runs to 19 residues. CDR3 loop: CASRVAGTGRLYSGNTIYF. The CDR3 DNA is TGTGCCAGCAGAGTTGCCGGGACAGGGCGACTCTACTCTGGAAACACCATATATTTT.

The rearrangement links TRBV27 to TRBJ2-4; no clear D. The germline V gene encodes CDR1 MNHEY and CDR2 SMNVEV (reference sequence). The CDR3 has 15 residues. V lost 4 bases, J lost 0 bases, and 10 bases lay in between. The CDR3 bases are TGTGCCAGCAGTTCCTCTAACGTAGCCAAAAACATTCAGTACTTC. Its protein product is CASSSSNVAKNIQYF.

In regard to this clonotype: Just one base apart from a much larger clone, this may be a read error. Here the CDR3 reads CASSPGTGFGLAKNIRYF. DNA of the CDR3: TGTGCCAGCAGCCCAGGGACAGGGTTCGGATTAGCCAAAAACATTCGGTACTTC. The chain links TRBV3-1 to TRBJ2-4; 9 bases match TRBD1. Germline values: CDR1 LGHDT, CDR2 YNNKEL (reference sequence). This CDR3 region has 18 residues.

This clonotype appeared a few times. The CDR3: CASSKTVYEQYF. CDR3 sequence (DNA): TGTGCCAGCAGCAAGACAGTCTACGAGCAGTACTTC. The genes are TRBV5-6 and TRBJ2-7; the D gene is possibly TRBD1 (5 bases). Trimming shortened V by 4 bases and J by 3 bases, and 8 bases separated the two germline ends. The CDR3 runs 12 residues. Germline CDR1 reads SGHDT; CDR2 reads YYEEEE.

The CDR3 here is CASSQKTSGGWFEQYF. CDR3 nucleotide sequence: TGTGCCAGCAGCCAAAAGACTAGCGGGGGATGGTTCGAGCAGTACTTC. The chain has TRBV3-1 and TRBJ2-7, with TRBD2 matching 12 bases. The ends lost 2 bases at V and 6 bases at J; junction bases unmatched: 8. The CDR3 totals 16 residues. Germline V gene sequence: CDR1 LGHDT, CDR2 YNNKEL (reference sequence).

The chain has TRBV18 and TRBJ2-5; 11 positions agree with TRBD2. Germline values: CDR1 KGHSH, CDR2 LQKENI. The J segment lost 5 bases and the V segment lost 3 bases, leaving 5 bases of the junction unmatched. The CDR3 runs to 15 residues. The chain's CDR3 is CASSPPSGGRETQYF. DNA for the CDR3: TGTGCCAGCTCACCGCCTAGCGGGGGGCGGGAGACCCAGTACTTC.

This clonotype was counted only a few times. The chain employs TRBV5-1 and TRBJ2-1; weak D call: TRBD2 (6 bases). Trimming shortened V by 3 bases and J by 0 bases, and 19 bases separated the two germline ends. The CDR3 consists of 18 residues. CDR1 SGHRS and CDR2 YFSETQ come from the germline V gene. CDR3 bases: TGCGCCAGCAGCTCCGGGACTTTACGAATGGCCTCCTACAATGAGCAGTTCTTC. Translation: CASSSGTLRMASYNEQFF.

Only a few counts were recorded for this clonotype. The chain joins TRBV29-1 to TRBJ2-7, with D possibly TRBD1 on 7 matching bases. The V gene lost 3 bases and the J gene lost 5 bases, with 17 bases spanning the gap. In germline, CDR1 is SQVTM, CDR2 ANQGSEA. CDR3 size: 14 residues. The CDR3 is CSVDSDRPGDEQYF. In DNA form, the CDR3 reads TGCAGCGTTGATTCGGACAGGCCGGGGGACGAGCAGTACTTC.

This clonotype was recorded a few times. The chain carries TRBV3-1 and TRBJ2-5; the D gene is possibly TRBD2 (7 bases). The end of the DNA aligns better with TRBJ2-7, so the J call may be wrong. The germline V gene has CDR1 LGHDT and CDR2 YNNKEL (reference sequence). This CDR3 is 15 amino acids long. Here the CDR3 reads CASSSREGVEYEQYF. In DNA, the CDR3 is TGTGCCAGCAGCTCTAGGGAGGGGGTCGAGTACGAGCAGTACTTC.

V is TRBV12-3 or TRBV12-4 and J is TRBJ2-7; D is uncertain. Deletions cut 2 bases from V and 6 bases from J, with 17 bases between. There are 15 residues in the CDR3. CDR3 DNA sequence: TGTGCCAGCAGTTTATCCTATGGGGATTTTTTCGAGCAGTACTTC. Protein product: CASSLSYGDFFEQYF.

The genes are TRBV7-8 and TRBJ2-1; the D is unclear. V lost 7 bases and J lost 0, with 13 bases in between. This CDR3 is built from 15 residues. The germline V gene encodes CDR1 SGHVS and CDR2 FQNEAQ. Here the CDR3 DNA reads TGTGCCAGCATGGTCGGAAAGAGCTCCTACAATGAGCAGTTCTTC. It yields the protein CASMVGKSSYNEQFF.

The chain links TRBV10-3 to TRBJ1-2; D call uncertain. Germline V lookup: CDR1 ENHRY, CDR2 SYGVKD. Trimming removed 0 bases at V and 0 bases at J, with 8 bases between. This CDR3 contains 15 residues. CDR3 region: CAISESQIANYGYTF. The CDR3 DNA reads as TGTGCCATCAGTGAGTCGCAGATAGCTAACTATGGCTACACCTTC.

The chain couples TRBV5-1 to TRBJ1-1; D is unresolved. The germline V gene encodes CDR1 SGHRS and CDR2 YFSETQ. The CDR3 length is 15 residues. The V end was cut by 3 bases, the J end by 0 bases, with 12 bases between. CDR3 sequence (DNA): TGCGCCAGCAGCTCATCCCCAGCCATGAACACTGAAGCTTTCTTT. This codes for CASSSSPAMNTEAFF.

This clonotype was counted between two and nine times. The chain joins TRBV28 to TRBJ1-6, with 7 bases aligning to TRBD1. Germline CDR1 and CDR2: MDHEN and SYDVKM. The CDR3 is 15 amino acids. V trimming: 6 bases; J trimming: 9 bases; junction bases outside the gene matches: 11. CDR3 bases: TGTGCCAGCAGCCAATTCCGGGACAGAAGTTCACCCCTCCACTTT. Translation gives CASSQFRDRSSPLHF. The variable domain in full, with the rest retrieved from reference TRBV28 and TRBJ1-6, is DVKVTQSSRYLVKRTGEKVFLECVQDMDHENMFWYRQDPGLGLRLIYFSYDVKMKEKGDIPEGYSVSREKKERFSLILESASTNQTSMYLCASSQFRDRSSPLHFGNGTRLTVT.

The genes are TRBV7-2 and TRBJ1-2; TRBD1 might be the D (6 bases). The CDR3 consists of 14 residues. CDR1 and CDR2 (germline): SGHTA, FQGNSA. V lost 1 base and J 6 bases, leaving 12 bases between the germline ends. CDR3 nucleotide sequence: TGTGCCAGCAGCTTAGAGCAGGGGTCAAATGGCTACACCTTC. Translating gives CASSLEQGSNGYTF.